One and the same sample provided the 28 T cell receptor beta chains below, sequenced in a study of shared clonotypes between healthy human individuals. Only in-frame clones appear in the TCRdb table, and some are missing; sequencing was by immunoSEQ multiplex PCR. The sample carries about 1.1 million clones, approximately 80% recorded once. The sample consisted of memory CD4+ T cells from PBMCs. As for subset: CD45RA-negative fraction. The receptors stem from a man younger than 30 in good health. Some clones in this sample may be carry-over from other donors' samples.

V and J are TRBV28 and TRBJ1-1; tentative D call: TRBD1 (5 bases). CDR1 is MDHEN and CDR2 is SYDVKM in the germline V gene. With 1 base removed from V and 10 bases from J, the gap between germline ends came to 13 bases. The CDR3 sequence is 13 residues long. The CDR3 nucleotides are TGTGCCAGCAGTTTATTGGCCTCGGGGGGAGCTTTCTTT. Translating it yields CASSLLASGGAFF. Full variable domain (outside the CDR3, taken from reference TRBV28 and TRBJ1-1): DVKVTQSSRYLVKRTGEKVFLECVQDMDHENMFWYRQDPGLGLRLIYFSYDVKMKEKGDIPEGYSVSREKKERFSLILESASTNQTSMYLCASSLLASGGAFFGQGTRLTVV.

The chain joins TRBV4-2 to TRBJ2-1, with D unresolved. CDR1 and CDR2 (germline): LGHNA, YNFKEQ. The CDR3 consists of 16 residues. V was cut by 0 bases and J by 2 bases, with 11 bases left in between. CDR3 sequence (DNA): TGTGCCAGCAGCCAAGAGGGCTACGAGGCCTACAATGAGCAGTTCTTC. Protein: CASSQEGYEAYNEQFF.

The chain uses TRBV6-1 and TRBJ2-4; a weak D match, TRBD1 (6 bases). The CDR3 has 14 residues. CDR1 is MNHNS, CDR2 SASEGT, per germline. Trimming pared 7 bases from V and 1 base from J, leaving 11 bases between. CDR3: CASMGDRAKNIQYF. The CDR3 nucleotides are TGTGCCAGCATGGGCGACAGGGCCAAAAACATTCAGTACTTC.

The chain couples TRBV20-1 to TRBJ2-1, with D possibly TRBD2 on 6 matching bases. Germline lookup yields CDR1 DFQATT and CDR2 SNEGSKA (reference sequence). The CDR3 spans 11 residues. The V and J ends lost 4 bases and 9 bases respectively, with 10 bases between them. For the CDR3, the DNA is TGCAGTGCTAACCCGGGAGTTGAGCAGTTCTTC. As protein: CSANPGVEQFF.

This clone showed up many times. This chain connects TRBV27 to TRBJ1-5; the D is unclear. This CDR3 region has 15 residues. Trimming took 5 bases from V and 0 from J, leaving 11 bases between them. Germline V gene sequence: CDR1 MNHEY, CDR2 SMNVEV (reference sequence). The CDR3 sequence is CASSTNGDSNQPQHF. CDR3 coding DNA: TGTGCCAGCAGTACTAACGGGGATAGCAATCAGCCCCAGCATTTT.

The chain uses TRBV25-1 and TRBJ2-1; tentative D call: TRBD2 (5 bases). Trimming took off 5 bases at V and 5 bases at J, with 16 bases between the two ends. The CDR3 totals 15 residues. The germline gives CDR1 MGHDK, CDR2 SYGVNS. The DNA of the CDR3 is TGTGCCAGCAGTCCCAGGAGGACTGCAAACAATGAGCAGTTCTTC. Protein: CASSPRRTANNEQFF. The full variable domain, completed using reference TRBV25-1 and TRBJ2-1, is EADIYQTPRYLVIGTGKKITLECSQTMGHDKMYWYQQDPGMELHLIHYSYGVNSTEKGDLSSESTVSRIRTEHFPLTLESARPSHTSQYLCASSPRRTANNEQFFGPGTRLTVL.

A remark on this clone: Other DNA sequences in the same sample also yield this CDR3. The rearrangement links TRBV28 to TRBJ1-1; no firm D call. Germline CDR1 is MDHEN and CDR2 is SYDVKM. Deletions cut 8 bases from V and 5 bases from J, with 12 bases between. CDR3 size: 12 residues. The CDR3 region is CASRMVGTEAFF. The CDR3 nucleotides read TGTGCCAGCCGTATGGTTGGAACTGAAGCTTTCTTT.

The rearrangement joins TRBV6-4 to TRBJ1-1, with D tentatively TRBD1 (6 bases). V lost 4 bases and J lost 6, with 24 bases in between. The CDR3 runs 17 residues. Germline V gene sequence: CDR1 MRHNA, CDR2 SNTAGT. CDR3 nucleotides: TGTGCCAGCAGTGCGGGGGCAGGGACGACGTATAATGCTGAAGCTTTCTTT. Its translation: CASSAGAGTTYNAEAFF.

The chain is built from TRBV2 and TRBJ1-1; unclear D gene. V gave up 5 bases and J gave up 5 bases, with 15 bases separating them. The CDR3 runs 14 residues. Germline V lookup: CDR1 SNHLY, CDR2 FYNNEI. CDR3 coding DNA: TGTGCCAGCAGTATCCTAATGGGAGATACTGAAGCTTTCTTT. Protein product: CASSILMGDTEAFF.

The V and J genes are TRBV15 and TRBJ2-7; 8 bases are shared with TRBD2. The CDR3 spans 16 residues. The V gene end was trimmed by 1 base and the J gene end by 3 bases; junction bases not matched to a gene: 8. The V gene's germline CDR1 is LNHNV and CDR2 YYDKDF (reference sequence). The DNA of the CDR3 is TGTGCCACCAGCAGAGGCCCGGGACTAGGGTTCTACGAGCAGTACTTC. Amino acid sequence: CATSRGPGLGFYEQYF.

The chain carries TRBV7-2 and TRBJ2-7; 9 nucleotides align to TRBD1. With 5 bases clipped from V and 2 bases from J, the junction kept 7 bases outside the gene matches. The CDR3 contains 15 residues. Germline V gives CDR1 SGHTA, CDR2 FQGNSA. Here the CDR3 reads CASSRTGTGTYEQYF. CDR3 DNA sequence: TGTGCCAGCAGCCGAACCGGGACAGGGACCTACGAGCAGTACTTC.

The chain has TRBV9 and TRBJ2-3; D is ambiguous. The CDR3 runs 12 residues. Trimming took off 4 bases at V and 4 bases at J, with 7 bases between the two ends. Germline V CDR1 and CDR2: SGDLS, YYNGEE. The CDR3 reads CASSLDADTQYF. DNA of the CDR3: TGTGCCAGCAGCCTAGACGCAGATACGCAGTATTTT.

CDR3 DNA sequence: TGTGCCAGTAGTTTCACCAGGGTTAGCAATCAGCCCCAGCATTTT. Translating gives CASSFTRVSNQPQHF. The chain joins TRBV19 to TRBJ1-5, with D possibly matching TRBD1 (5 bases). The V end was cut by 5 bases, the J end by 0 bases, with 11 bases between. CDR1 is LNHDA and CDR2 is SQIVND in the germline V gene (reference sequence). CDR3 length: 15 amino acids.

This clone occurred a few times. V usage is TRBV10-3 and J usage is TRBJ2-2; possibly TRBD1 for D (5 bases). The CDR3 is made up of 12 amino acids. Per the germline V gene, CDR1 is ENHRY and CDR2 is SYGVKD. V was cut by 11 bases and J by 3 bases, with 10 bases left in between. The CDR3 protein is CAVQGDTGELFF. CDR3 sequence (DNA): TGTGCCGTCCAGGGTGACACCGGGGAGCTGTTTTTT.

This chain connects TRBV2 to TRBJ2-7; 9 nucleotides line up with TRBD1. The CDR3 is made up of 14 amino acids. The junction had 8 bases not matched to a gene; V was cut back by 4 bases and J by 7 bases. Per the germline V gene, CDR1 is SNHLY and CDR2 is FYNNEI. The CDR3 region is CASSGTGGAGEQYF. Here the CDR3 DNA reads TGTGCCAGCAGTGGAACAGGGGGCGCGGGGGAGCAGTACTTC.

In this sample, this clone turned up many times. The rearrangement uses TRBV28 and TRBJ1-2, with 9 positions matching TRBD1. Germline V gene sequence: CDR1 MDHEN, CDR2 SYDVKM. The CDR3 is 15 residues long. Losses at the gene ends were 5 bases for V and 6 bases for J; bases not matched to a gene: 10. CDR3 bases: TGTGCCAGCAGTAAGAACGGACAGGGGACCAATGGCTACACCTTC. It encodes CASSKNGQGTNGYTF.

V usage is TRBV6-6 and J usage is TRBJ1-1, with D unclear. V lost 5 bases to trimming and J lost 5 bases, with 12 bases between them. Germline CDR1 MNHNY, CDR2 SVGAGI (reference sequence). The CDR3 contains 13 residues. The DNA of the CDR3 is TGTGCCAGCAGTCAGAATCGATGGACTGAAGCTTTCTTT. It codes for CASSQNRWTEAFF.

The chain employs TRBV11-2 and TRBJ2-3, with D uncertain. Per germline, CDR1 SGHAT and CDR2 FQNNGV. Deletions cut 0 bases from V and 4 bases from J, with 5 bases between. CDR3 length: 13 residues. The CDR3 DNA reads as TGTGCCAGCAGCTTAGATCGGTCAGATACGCAGTATTTT. Translating gives CASSLDRSDTQYF.

The chain employs TRBV28 and TRBJ1-2, with D maybe TRBD1 (6 bases). The CDR3 spans 16 residues. Trimming took 3 bases from V and 3 from J, leaving 17 bases between them. Germline-derived CDR1 and CDR2 are MDHEN and SYDVKM. CDR3 sequence reads: CASSFVGARGDYGYTF. The CDR3 bases are TGTGCCAGCAGTTTTGTGGGGGCAAGGGGAGACTATGGCTACACCTTC.

This clone was found once. The chain recombines TRBV5-1 with TRBJ2-7; 10 bases align to TRBD1. CDR3 size: 13 residues. Germline CDR1 SGHRS, CDR2 YFSETQ. The junction had 3 bases not matched to a gene; V was cut back by 4 bases and J by 5 bases. CDR3 sequence (DNA): TGCGCCAGCAGCGAGACAGGGGGCGACGAGCAGTACTTC. It codes for CASSETGGDEQYF.

The rearrangement links TRBV28 to TRBJ2-1; TRBD2 agrees at 7 bases. V shed 3 bases, J shed 12 bases, and the junction held 5 bases outside the gene matches. CDR3 length: 12 amino acids. The germline gives CDR1 MDHEN, CDR2 SYDVKM. This chain's CDR3 is CASSFEGRGQFF. CDR3 sequence (DNA): TGTGCCAGCAGTTTCGAGGGGAGGGGGCAGTTCTTC.

The chain joins TRBV19 to TRBJ2-2, with D perhaps being TRBD1 or TRBD2 (5 bases each). Germline lookup yields CDR1 LNHDA and CDR2 SQIVND (reference sequence). There are 13 residues in the CDR3. Trimming took off 6 bases at V and 5 bases at J, with 10 bases between the two ends. CDR3 in amino acids: CASRGLATGELFF. The DNA for the CDR3 is TGTGCCAGTAGGGGGCTAGCTACCGGGGAGCTGTTTTTT.

This rearrangement joins TRBV7-6 to TRBJ2-3; D could derive from TRBD1 or TRBD2 (5 bases each). Germline-derived CDR1 and CDR2 are SGHVS and FNYEAQ. V was shortened by 5 bases and J by 0 bases, with 12 bases between the two germline ends. The CDR3 is made up of 15 amino acids. The CDR3 reads CASSPGGTSTDTQYF. For the CDR3, the DNA is TGTGCCAGCAGCCCTGGGGGAACCAGCACAGATACGCAGTATTTT.

J is TRBJ2-6 and V is TRBV28; 7 bases align to TRBD2. Germline trimming cut 6 bases from V and 1 base from J; bases unmatched to any gene: 6. The CDR3 extends over 16 amino acids. CDR1 is MDHEN and CDR2 is SYDVKM in the germline V gene. CDR3 in DNA: TGTGCCAGCAGGCGGGGGACCGTTTCTGGGGCCAACGTCCTGACTTTC. Protein product: CASRRGTVSGANVLTF.

The chain has TRBV4-3 and TRBJ1-5; 7 bases are shared with TRBD1. The CDR3 totals 15 residues. The J segment lost 4 bases and the V segment lost 6 bases, leaving 9 bases of the junction unmatched. Germline-derived CDR1 and CDR2 are LGHNA and YSLEER. CDR3 residues: CASRQGIGANQPQHF. DNA of the CDR3: TGCGCCAGCAGACAGGGGATAGGAGCGAATCAGCCCCAGCATTTT.

The rearrangement links TRBV11-3 to TRBJ1-2; D may be TRBD1 (6 bases). The CDR3 sequence is 18 residues long. The ends were cut back, 0 bases at V and 3 bases at J, with 20 bases in the middle. Looked up from germline, CDR1 is SGHNT and CDR2 is YENEEA. The CDR3 DNA reads TGTGCCAGCAGCTTAGATCCCCCTTACAGGGAAGTGGACTATGGCTACACCTTC. This codes for CASSLDPPYREVDYGYTF.

The chain links TRBV28 to TRBJ2-3, with a tentative D call TRBD2 (7 bases). Trimming took 4 bases from V and 0 from J, leaving 17 bases between them. The V gene's germline CDR1 is MDHEN and CDR2 SYDVKM. The CDR3 extends over 17 amino acids. As DNA, the CDR3 is TGTGCCAGCAGTTCGGGGTTGGGGGGGCAAAGCACAGATACGCAGTATTTT. This translates into CASSSGLGGQSTDTQYF.

The chain joins TRBV5-4 to TRBJ2-2; TRBD2 agrees at 9 bases. Germline CDR1 and CDR2: SGHNT and YYREEE (reference sequence). Trimming took 6 bases from V and 9 from J; bases not matched to a gene: 12. The CDR3 has 15 amino acids. CDR3 bases: TGTGCCAGCACCCTGGGGTCTAGCGGGACCCGGGAGCTGTTTTTT. It translates to CASTLGSSGTRELFF.